The 7 T cell receptor beta chains below all came from one sample that was sequenced in a study of blood T cell repertoires in COVID-19. Generated by immunoSEQ multiplex PCR, the TCRdb table keeps only in-frame clones and is missing some. The sample lists approximately 210,000 clones, about 92% occurring once. The sample comprised peripheral blood. The receptors were gathered from a man younger than 45 with acute or convalescent COVID-19.

This chain's CDR3 is CASSLGPSEGNTIYF. The CDR3 nucleotides are TGTGCCAGCAGCTTAGGCCCGTCCGAGGGAAACACCATATATTTT. V and J are TRBV7-2 and TRBJ1-3; D is unresolved. Trimming took off 1 base at V and 4 bases at J, with 11 bases between the two ends. The germline CDR1 and CDR2 sequences are SGHTA and FQGNSA. This CDR3 has 15 amino acids. Full variable domain (rest looked up from reference TRBV7-2 and TRBJ1-3): GAGVSQSPSNKVTEKGKDVELRCDPISGHTALYWYRQSLGQGLEFLIYFQGNSAPDKSGLPSDRFSAERTGGSVSTLTIQRTQQEDSAVYLCASSLGPSEGNTIYFGEGSWLTVV.

The chain carries TRBV28 and TRBJ1-1; D call uncertain. Germline V gene lookup returns CDR1 MDHEN and CDR2 SYDVKM. The ends were cut back, 6 bases at V and 5 bases at J, with 13 bases in the middle. This CDR3 is 13 amino acids long. This CDR3 is CASSPPRRTEAFF. DNA for the CDR3: TGTGCCAGCAGCCCCCCGAGGAGGACTGAAGCTTTCTTT.

The chain uses TRBV4-2 and TRBJ2-2; tentatively, D is TRBD2 (5 bases). The CDR3 extends over 15 amino acids. V lost 1 base to trimming and J lost 6 bases, with 12 bases between them. Germline V gives CDR1 LGHNA, CDR2 YNFKEQ. The CDR3 DNA is TGTGCCAGCAGCCAAGGGGAGAGGTGGGCCGGGGAGCTGTTTTTT. Its translation: CASSQGERWAGELFF.

This chain uses TRBV28 with TRBJ2-4; perhaps TRBD2 as D (6 bases). Looked up from germline, CDR1 is MDHEN and CDR2 is SYDVKM. There are 15 residues in the CDR3. V shed 6 bases and J shed 6 bases, with 18 bases lying between them. This CDR3 reads CASRRTIPQRNIQYF. CDR3 nucleotides: TGTGCCAGCAGAAGGACTATTCCCCAGAGAAACATTCAGTACTTC. Full variable domain (rest looked up from reference TRBV28 and TRBJ2-4): DVKVTQSSRYLVKRTGEKVFLECVQDMDHENMFWYRQDPGLGLRLIYFSYDVKMKEKGDIPEGYSVSREKKERFSLILESASTNQTSMYLCASRRTIPQRNIQYFGAGTRLSVL.

The CDR3 DNA follows: TGCGCCAGCAGCTCCGGGGACAGGGTGGACAATGAGCAGTTCTTC. Translation: CASSSGDRVDNEQFF. The J gene is TRBJ2-1, the V gene TRBV5-1; 9 bases fit TRBD1. The V segment lost 3 bases and the J segment 5 bases; nucleotides outside the gene matches: 6. The CDR3 has 15 amino acids. CDR1 is SGHRS, CDR2 YFSETQ, per germline.

The CDR3 DNA sequence: TGTGCCAGCTCTCACTCTGAGTACAATGAGCAGTTCTTC. Translated, it gives CASSHSEYNEQFF. The chain links TRBV18 to TRBJ2-1, with no clear D. Trimming cost V 6 bases and J 4 bases, with 10 bases left between them. The CDR3 is 13 amino acids. Germline V gene sequence: CDR1 KGHSH, CDR2 LQKENI. Supplemented by reference TRBV18 and TRBJ2-1, the full variable domain reads NAGVMQNPRHLVRRRGQEARLRCSPMKGHSHVYWYRQLPEEGLKFMVYLQKENIIDESGMPKERFSAEFPKEGPSILRIQQVVRGDSAAYFCASSHSEYNEQFFGPGTRLTVL.

CDR3 residues: CASSRGQGAPLEKLFF. The CDR3, as DNA: TGCGCCAGCAGCCGGGGACAGGGGGCTCCGTTGGAAAAACTGTTTTTT. J is TRBJ1-4 and V is TRBV5-1; 12 bases agree with TRBD1. CDR3 size: 16 residues. V was pared by 4 bases and J by 8 bases, with 9 bases of the junction left unmatched. Per germline, CDR1 SGHRS and CDR2 YFSETQ.